This entry lists 3 T cell receptor beta chains sequenced from one sample in a study of blood T cells in healthy people across ages. Then a second PCR, running about 6 to 12 cycles, was carried out with a sample-barcoded 5' primer and a J-beta primer mix. TCRdb reprocessed the 5' RACE reads via MiXCR and lists one record per CDR3 protein. Here the sample spans approximately 1.5 million distinct CDR3 sequences, 42% being singletons. The sequencing sample was made of blood. The receptor set was obtained from a woman between 18 and 29 years old in good health.

The chain couples TRBV20-1 to TRBJ1-2, with TRBD1 matching over 8 bases. The CDR3 consists of 12 residues. Germline-derived CDR1 and CDR2 are DFQATT and SNEGSKA (reference sequence). After removal of 6 bases from V and 3 bases from J, the junction contained 3 bases not matched to a gene. The CDR3 loop reads CSAKDRDYGYTF. Written as DNA, the CDR3 is TGCAGTGCCAAGGACAGGGACTATGGCTACACCTTC.

The rearrangement uses TRBV4-1 and TRBJ2-1; D might be TRBD2 (6 bases). This CDR3 spans 15 amino acids. V lost 1 base, J lost 13 bases, and 20 bases lay in between. Germline V CDR1 and CDR2: MGHRA, YSYEKL. In DNA form, the CDR3 reads TGCGCCAGCAGCCAAGGGAGGGCTACCAAAGGGACCCAGTTCTTC. This gives the protein CASSQGRATKGTQFF.

This clonotype was seen ten or more times. V and J are TRBV7-6 and TRBJ2-5; D remains unclear. Per the germline V gene, CDR1 is SGHVS and CDR2 is FNYEAQ. Trimming took 5 bases from V and 2 from J, leaving 9 bases between them. The CDR3 runs to 13 residues. CDR3 DNA: TGTGCCAGCAGCCGAGGACGGCAAGAGACCCAGTACTTC. Translating it yields CASSRGRQETQYF. Full variable domain (remainder filled in from reference TRBV7-6 and TRBJ2-5): GAGVSQSPRYKVTKRGQDVALRCDPISGHVSLYWYRQALGQGPEFLTYFNYEAQQDKSGLPNDRFSAERPEGSISTLTIQRTEQRDSAMYRCASSRGRQETQYFGPGTRLLVL.